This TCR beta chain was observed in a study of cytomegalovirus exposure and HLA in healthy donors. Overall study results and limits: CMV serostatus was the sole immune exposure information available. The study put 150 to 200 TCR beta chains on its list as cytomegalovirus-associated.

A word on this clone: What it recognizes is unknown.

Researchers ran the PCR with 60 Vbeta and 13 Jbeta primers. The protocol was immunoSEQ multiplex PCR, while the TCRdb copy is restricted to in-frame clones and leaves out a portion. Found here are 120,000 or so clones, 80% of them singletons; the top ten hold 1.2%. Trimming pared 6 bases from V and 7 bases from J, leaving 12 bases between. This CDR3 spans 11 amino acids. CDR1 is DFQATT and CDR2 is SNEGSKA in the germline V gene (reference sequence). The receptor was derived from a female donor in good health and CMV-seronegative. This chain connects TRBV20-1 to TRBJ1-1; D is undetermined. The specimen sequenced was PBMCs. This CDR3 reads CSAEGGVEAFF. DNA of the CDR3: TGCAGTGCCGAGGGCGGGGTTGAAGCTTTCTTT.